This entry lists 19 T cell receptor beta chains sequenced from one sample in a study of cytomegalovirus exposure and HLA in healthy donors. Both 60 Vbeta primers and 13 Jbeta primers went into the PCR. Using immunoSEQ multiplex PCR, the repertoire was profiled, and TCRdb retains in-frame clones only, with some absent. The sample consists of about 150,000 clones, 70% to 85% of them appearing once. Sequencing input: PBMCs. Every receptor here comes from a man aged 30 to 39 in good health and CMV-seronegative.

This clone showed up just a few times. The junction departs from the called germline gene at one end, perhaps through a read error. This chain uses TRBV6-1 with TRBJ2-1, with 7 bases that match TRBD1. CDR3 length equals 13 residues. CDR1 is MNHNS, CDR2 SASEGT, per germline. CDR3 bases: TGTGCCAGCAGTGAGGGAGAGGGGGCGAGAGTGATCTTC. It is translated as CASSEGEGARVIF.

This clone was recorded a few times. The genes are TRBV29-1 and TRBJ2-2, with 8 bases matching TRBD2. Germline CDR1 is SQVTM and CDR2 is ANQGSEA. The CDR3 is 15 amino acids. V was clipped by 7 bases and J by 0 bases; unmatched bases: 7. In nucleotides, the CDR3 is TGCAGCGCCCACGGGGGGGGGACGAACACCGGGGAGCTGTTTTTT. Protein sequence: CSAHGGGTNTGELFF.

This clone has only a few counts. This chain joins TRBV6-4 and TRBJ1-1; possibly TRBD1 for D (5 bases). This CDR3 has 15 amino acids. V lost 3 bases and J lost 4, with 15 bases in between. Germline loops: CDR1 MRHNA, CDR2 SNTAGT. The CDR3 spells CASSETGEGSTEAFF. DNA of the CDR3: TGTGCCAGCAGTGAAACCGGGGAGGGGAGCACTGAAGCTTTCTTT.

The J gene is TRBJ2-3, the V gene TRBV5-6; D is possibly TRBD2 (5 bases). CDR3 size: 13 residues. V dropped 4 bases and J dropped 4 bases, with 10 bases sitting between them. The V gene's germline CDR1 is SGHDT and CDR2 YYEEEE. The chain's CDR3 is CASSRVGADTQYF. The CDR3 DNA sequence: TGTGCCAGCAGCAGGGTCGGGGCAGATACGCAGTATTTT.

In this sample, this clone turned up a few times. J is TRBJ2-7 and V is TRBV5-1; 9 nucleotides agree with TRBD1. This CDR3 spans 16 amino acids. The junction had 6 bases not matched to a gene; V was cut back by 0 bases and J by 2 bases. Germline CDR1 is SGHRS and CDR2 is YFSETQ. CDR3 in amino acids: CASSLASGTGTYEQYF. In DNA, the CDR3 is TGCGCCAGCAGCTTGGCCTCCGGGACAGGGACCTACGAGCAGTACTTC.

J is TRBJ2-3 and V is TRBV18; 8 nucleotides align to TRBD2. The germline V gene encodes CDR1 KGHSH and CDR2 LQKENI. Germline trimming cut 6 bases from V and 4 bases from J; bases unmatched to any gene: 12. CDR3 length: 16 residues. CDR3 in DNA: TGTGCCAGCTCCCCCGGGGCGGGGGGCGCACCAGATACGCAGTATTTT. It codes for CASSPGAGGAPDTQYF.

CDR3 residues: CASSKYFQGQGIPVADEQYF. The CDR3 nucleotides are TGTGCCAGCAGCAAATATTTCCAGGGACAGGGAATTCCGGTTGCTGACGAGCAGTACTTC. The chain joins TRBV21-1 to TRBJ2-7; the table's D call, TRBD1, was not checked against the DNA. TRBV21-1 is a pseudogene segment. The CDR3 is made up of 20 amino acids.

The chain carries TRBV18 and TRBJ1-1; D remains ambiguous. Trimming took off 3 bases at V and 2 bases at J, with 7 bases between the two ends. Germline CDR1 reads KGHSH; CDR2 reads LQKENI. This CDR3 is 13 amino acids long. The CDR3: CASSPDTNTEAFF. The CDR3 DNA follows: TGTGCCAGCTCACCCGACACAAACACTGAAGCTTTCTTT.

The chain is built from TRBV2 and TRBJ1-2, with 8 bases fitting TRBD1. This CDR3 contains 13 residues. Germline CDR1 reads SNHLY; CDR2 reads FYNNEI. J was trimmed by 8 bases and V by 5 bases; bases with no gene match: 7. In DNA form, the CDR3 reads TGTGCCAGCAGTCAACAGGGGGTTCAAGGCTACACCTTC. This encodes CASSQQGVQGYTF.

This rearrangement joins TRBV5-4 to TRBJ2-5; TRBD2 agrees at 10 bases. Germline assignment: CDR1 SGHNT and CDR2 YYREEE (reference sequence). This CDR3 contains 15 residues. Trimming cost V 2 bases and J 1 base; bases outside gene matches: 2. The CDR3 bases are TGTGCCAGCAGCTTAACTAGCGGGGCCCAAGAGACCCAGTACTTC. Translating it yields CASSLTSGAQETQYF.

The V gene is TRBV15, the J gene TRBJ1-6, with 8 bases lining up with TRBD1. Germline V gene lookup returns CDR1 LNHNV and CDR2 YYDKDF (reference sequence). CDR3 length: 17 amino acids. Unmatched junction bases numbered 9, after V lost 0 bases and J lost 8 bases. Here the CDR3 reads CATSRDLLGQGDSPLHF. Here the CDR3 DNA reads TGTGCCACCAGCAGAGATCTGCTTGGACAGGGAGATTCACCCCTCCACTTT.

This clone was counted a few times. The J gene is TRBJ1-2, the V gene TRBV4-3; D perhaps matches TRBD1 (5 bases). The CDR3 has 16 residues. Germline V gene sequence: CDR1 LGHNA, CDR2 YSLEER. V was clipped by 0 bases and J by 8 bases, with 19 bases between them. The CDR3, as DNA: TGCGCCAGCAGCCAAGATAGATGGGTTGGGGGAGGGGGCTACACCTTC. This sequence encodes CASSQDRWVGGGGYTF.

This clone came up once. Distinct nucleotide sequences in the sample also encode this CDR3. The gene calls are TRBV7-2 and TRBJ2-7; TRBD1 is a possible D gene (5 bases). Per germline, CDR1 SGHTA and CDR2 FQGNSA. CDR3 size: 12 residues. Trimming took 2 bases from V and 6 from J, leaving 8 bases between them. DNA of the CDR3: TGTGCCAGCAGCTTAACAGGATCCGAGCAGTACTTC. As protein: CASSLTGSEQYF.

In this sample, this clone turned up once. The chain recombines TRBV10-3 with TRBJ1-3, with D uncertain. The CDR3 is 14 amino acids. The germline CDR1 and CDR2 sequences are ENHRY and SYGVKD. V was trimmed by 4 bases and J by 0 bases, leaving 7 bases between them. CDR3 coding DNA: TGTGCCATCAGTGTAGGGAGCTCTGGAAACACCATATATTTT. Translated, it gives CAISVGSSGNTIYF.

DNA for the CDR3: TGTGCCAGCAGACTGCCCGGGACAGGGCAAGAGACCCAGTACTTC. Protein product: CASRLPGTGQETQYF. V gene TRBV28 combines with J gene TRBJ2-5, with 9 nucleotides matching TRBD1. The CDR3 has 15 amino acids. Trimming took 6 bases from V and 2 from J; bases not matched to a gene: 7. From germline, CDR1 is MDHEN and CDR2 SYDVKM.

This clone has only one observation. The chain employs TRBV18 and TRBJ1-2, with 9 bases fitting TRBD1. CDR1 and CDR2 (germline): KGHSH, LQKENI. V lost 2 bases and J lost 2; bases outside the gene matches: 3. The CDR3 loop spans 15 amino acids. DNA for the CDR3: TGTGCCAGCTCACCAGGTACAGGGGGCAACTATGGCTACACCTTC. Translated: CASSPGTGGNYGYTF.

The chain links TRBV10-1 to TRBJ2-7; 8 positions match TRBD2. This CDR3 comprises 14 residues. CDR1 is WNHNN, CDR2 SYGVQD, per germline (reference sequence). V lost 7 bases, J lost 5 bases, and 10 bases stayed unmatched. CDR3 nucleotides: TGCGCCAGCAAGATAGGAGCGGGGGAGAACGAGCAGTACTTC. This codes for CASKIGAGENEQYF.

V gene TRBV5-6 combines with J gene TRBJ2-1; 8 positions agree with TRBD1. CDR1 and CDR2 from the germline V gene are SGHDT and YYEEEE. The junction had 4 bases not matched to a gene; V was cut back by 6 bases and J by 2 bases. The CDR3 is 14 residues long. CDR3 sequence (DNA): TGTGCCAGCACCCCCAGGGGGCCCTACAATGAGCAGTTCTTC. Protein product: CASTPRGPYNEQFF. The whole variable domain, remainder taken from reference TRBV5-6 and TRBJ2-1, is DAGVTQSPTHLIKTRGQQVTLRCSPKSGHDTVSWYQQALGQGPQFIFQYYEEEERQRGNFPDRFSGHQFPNYSSELNVNALLLGDSALYLCASTPRGPYNEQFFGPGTRLTVL.

The chain couples TRBV7-5 to TRBJ2-3; the table calls TRBD2, which could not be checked here. TRBV7-5 is listed as a pseudogene. The CDR3 runs 17 residues. The CDR3 DNA sequence: TGTGTCAGAAACTTAGATGGTACGGGGAGCCTTCGAGGTACGCAGTATTTT. This sequence encodes CVRNLDGTGSLRGTQYF.